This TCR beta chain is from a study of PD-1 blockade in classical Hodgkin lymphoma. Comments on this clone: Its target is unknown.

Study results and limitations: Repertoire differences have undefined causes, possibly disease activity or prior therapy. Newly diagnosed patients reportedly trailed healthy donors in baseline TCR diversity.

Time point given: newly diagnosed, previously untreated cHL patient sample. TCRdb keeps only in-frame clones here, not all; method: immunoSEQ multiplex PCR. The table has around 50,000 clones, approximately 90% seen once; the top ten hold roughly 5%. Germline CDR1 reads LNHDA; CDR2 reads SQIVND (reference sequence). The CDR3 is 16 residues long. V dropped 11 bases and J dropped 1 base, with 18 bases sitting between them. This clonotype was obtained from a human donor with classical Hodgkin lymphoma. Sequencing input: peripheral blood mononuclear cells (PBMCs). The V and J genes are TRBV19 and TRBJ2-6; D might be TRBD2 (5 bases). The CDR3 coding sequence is TGTGCCTGCCGAACAGAGGGCCGGTCTGGGGCCAACGTCCTGACTTTC. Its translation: CACRTEGRSGANVLTF.